This entry is about one TCR beta chain. Its cognate antigen is unknown. This entry is derived from a study of cytomegalovirus exposure and HLA in healthy donors. Researchers ran the PCR with 60 Vbeta and 13 Jbeta primers. TCRdb's table, derived via immunoSEQ multiplex PCR, lists solely in-frame clones and lacks some. Among about 150,000 clones listed, approximately 62% were seen once. Study results and caveats: The majority of CMV-associated TCR beta chains were reported as apparently HLA-restricted in a later analysis.

Sequencing was done on a sample of PBMCs. The clonotype was recovered from a human donor in good health.

CDR3 amino acids: CASSPRDSKVIQYF. The DNA of the CDR3 is TGTGCCAGCAGCCCCAGGGACAGTAAGGTCATTCAGTACTTC. This chain links TRBV11-3 with TRBJ2-4; TRBD1 aligns across 7 bases. This CDR3 comprises 14 residues. V lost 5 bases and J lost 9; bases outside the gene matches: 10. Germline CDR1 and CDR2: SGHNT and YENEEA. Supplemented by reference TRBV11-3 and TRBJ2-4, the full variable domain reads EAGVVQSPRYKIIEKKQPVAFWCNPISGHNTLYWYLQNLGQGPELLIRYENEEAVDDSQLPKDRFSAERLKGVDSTLKIQPAELGDSAVYLCASSPRDSKVIQYFGAGTRLSVL.